This T cell receptor beta chain stems from a study of T cells in Graves' hyperthyroidism and ophthalmopathy. This clonotype appeared many times. From RNA transcripts, TCR beta CDR3 regions were amplified. A first-round RT-PCR of the TCR CDR3 used the HTBI primer set. TCRdb reprocessed the multiplex PCR reads with MiXCR, giving one entry per CDR3 protein. The repertoire consists of about 260,000 distinct CDR3 sequences, with around 17% occurring once and the leading ten covering approximately 30%. Patients with ophthalmopathy all had a Clinical Activity Score of at least 3, a NOSPECS grade of at least 4 and duration under 3 months. Criteria for exclusion of patients were uncontrolled infection, other autoimmune disease, pregnancy or lactation. This CDR3 region has 22 residues. Germline V gene lookup returns CDR1 MNHNS and CDR2 SASEGT. With V trimmed by 5 bases and J by 0 bases, 21 bases remained unmatched.

This clonotype originated in a woman between 18 and 30 years old with Graves' ophthalmopathy. The chain is built from TRBV6-1 and TRBJ1-4, with 10 bases identical to TRBD1. The sequenced material came from blood. The DNA of the CDR3 is TGTGCCAGCAGTTCGGAGGGAGTACGTTGGGGACAGGGGCTTGCAACTAATGAAAAACTGTTTTTT. Translating it yields CASSSEGVRWGQGLATNEKLFF.